This TCR beta chain was sequenced in a study of T cell changes during pregnancy in multiple sclerosis. CDR3 size: 18 residues. The ends lost 1 base at V and 0 bases at J; junction bases unmatched: 11. Per the germline V gene, CDR1 is SGHTA and CDR2 is FQGNSA. Measured with immunoSEQ multiplex PCR; TCRdb has only the in-frame clones, and not every one. The table lists about 40,000 clones, over 85% of them singletons, with more than 0.55% in the top ten. The sequence was collected from a female donor with multiple sclerosis, enrolled in a pregnancy study. The chain carries TRBV7-2 and TRBJ1-1, with 7 bases matching TRBD1. The sequencing used CD4+ T cells from peripheral blood mononuclear cells, collected before pregnancy. DNA of the CDR3: TGTGCCAGCAGCTTAGAAATTCTCAGGGGGATCATGAACACTGAAGCTTTCTTT. This translates into CASSLEILRGIMNTEAFF.